One sample yielded the 31 T cell receptor beta chains listed below, sequenced in a study of shared clonotypes between healthy human individuals. Libraries were prepared by immunoSEQ multiplex PCR; TCRdb keeps only in-frame clonotypes and omits some of them. The sample holds about 2,500,000 clones, approximately 92% seen once. The sequenced material came from naive CD4+ T cells sorted from blood. Specified subset: CD45RA+ positively selected. These receptor sequences come from a man aged 18-30 years in good health.

The chain recombines TRBV30 with TRBJ2-7, with 11 bases fitting TRBD1. This CDR3 spans 13 amino acids. V shed 5 bases and J 5 bases; nucleotides not matched to a gene: 5. CDR1 GTSNPN and CDR2 SVGIG come from the germline V gene (reference sequence). CDR3 region: CAWGQGAVHEQYF. In DNA, the CDR3 is TGTGCCTGGGGACAGGGGGCGGTACACGAGCAGTACTTC. Full variable domain (missing parts from reference TRBV30 and TRBJ2-7): SQTIHQWPATLVQPVGSPLSLECTVEGTSNPNLYWYRQAAGRGLQLLFYSVGIGQISSEVPQNLSASRPQDRQFILSSKKLLLSDSGFYLCAWGQGAVHEQYFGPGTRLTVT.

The CDR3 loop reads CASSQDPGQIYGYTF. The CDR3 nucleotides read TGCGCCAGCAGCCAAGACCCGGGACAGATCTATGGCTACACCTTC. The chain links TRBV4-1 to TRBJ1-2, with TRBD1 matching 7 bases. Germline V CDR1 and CDR2: MGHRA, YSYEKL. V was pared by 0 bases and J by 4 bases, with 5 bases of the junction left unmatched. CDR3 length: 15 residues.

This clone appeared once. CDR3 sequence: CASSQNRGGEQFF. The CDR3 bases are TGTGCCAGCAGCCAAAACAGGGGGGGCGAGCAGTTCTTC. The J gene is TRBJ2-1, the V gene TRBV14, with D maybe TRBD1 (8 bases). CDR1 is SGHDN and CDR2 is FVKESK in the germline V gene. With 2 bases removed from V and 10 bases from J, the gap between germline ends came to 12 bases. This CDR3 spans 13 amino acids.

This sequence joins TRBV7-2 and TRBJ1-2, with unresolved D. The CDR3 is 14 residues long. V dropped 3 bases and J dropped 6 bases, with 14 bases sitting between them. Germline V gene data show CDR1 as SGHTA and CDR2 as FQGNSA. The CDR3 DNA follows: TGTGCCAGCAGCTTGGGGTTCGTTGAGGATGGCTACACCTTC. This sequence encodes CASSLGFVEDGYTF.

Comment on this clone: Other nucleotide sequences in the sample specify the same CDR3. CDR3 sequence: CASSLGGAETQYF. Here the CDR3 DNA reads TGCGCCAGCAGCTTAGGTGGCGCGGAGACCCAGTACTTC. The V call is TRBV5-1, the J call TRBJ2-5, with D hard to call. Germline V lookup: CDR1 SGHRS, CDR2 YFSETQ. CDR3 length: 13 residues. Deletions cut 2 bases from V and 5 bases from J, with 10 bases between.

The chain combines TRBV6-6 with TRBJ2-3; TRBD2 agrees at 13 bases. Germline V gives CDR1 MNHNY, CDR2 SVGAGI (reference sequence). There are 15 residues in the CDR3. V dropped 2 bases and J dropped 8; count of bases not matched to a gene: 4. The CDR3 reads CASSYGTSGAGTQYF. CDR3 nucleotide sequence: TGTGCCAGCAGTTACGGGACTAGCGGGGCCGGTACGCAGTATTTT.

This chain links TRBV30 with TRBJ1-6; D gene unclear. Per germline, CDR1 GTSNPN and CDR2 SVGIG (reference sequence). V was clipped by 4 bases and J by 0 bases, with 10 bases between them. This CDR3 is 15 amino acids long. As DNA, the CDR3 is TGTGCCTGGACGATCGGCACCTCCTATAATTCACCCCTCCACTTT. It is translated as CAWTIGTSYNSPLHF.

A note on this clone: This CDR3 is also generated by other DNA sequences in the sample. The V gene is TRBV9, the J gene TRBJ2-5, with D hard to call. Germline CDR1 reads SGDLS; CDR2 reads YYNGEE. This CDR3 has 12 residues. Trimming removed 0 bases at V and 7 bases at J, with 7 bases between. CDR3 bases: TGTGCCAGCAGCGTAGGTGGTGGGACCCAGTACTTC. It yields the protein CASSVGGGTQYF.

The CDR3 DNA is TGTGCCAGCAGTGACACTGGAAACACCATATATTTT. Translating gives CASSDTGNTIYF. The genes are TRBV6-1 and TRBJ1-3; D ambiguous. The CDR3 has 12 residues. V lost 3 bases, J lost 2 bases, and 2 bases lay in between. Germline CDR1 MNHNS, CDR2 SASEGT.

The chain combines TRBV2 with TRBJ1-6; TRBD1 is a possible D gene (5 bases). This CDR3 spans 12 amino acids. V lost 8 bases and J lost 7, with 9 bases in between. Germline V lookup: CDR1 SNHLY, CDR2 FYNNEI. CDR3 coding DNA: TGTGCCAGCGTGGGGACGAATTCACCCCTCCACTTT. It yields the protein CASVGTNSPLHF.

The chain combines TRBV2 with TRBJ1-5; tentative D call: TRBD1 (5 bases). V dropped 3 bases and J dropped 2 bases, with 14 bases sitting between them. Germline values: CDR1 SNHLY, CDR2 FYNNEI. CDR3 length equals 16 residues. The CDR3 loop reads CASSEERGRGNQPQHF. The CDR3 region has the DNA TGTGCCAGCAGTGAGGAGAGGGGCCGTGGCAATCAGCCCCAGCATTTT.

The chain employs TRBV2 and TRBJ1-1, with TRBD1 identical over 10 bases. The CDR3 consists of 14 residues. CDR1 and CDR2 from the germline V gene are SNHLY and FYNNEI. V lost 6 bases, J lost 5 bases, and 6 bases stayed unmatched. This CDR3 reads CASSRQGAGTEAFF. In DNA, the CDR3 is TGTGCCAGCAGCAGACAGGGGGCAGGGACTGAAGCTTTCTTT.

The gene calls are TRBV2 and TRBJ2-2, with 8 nucleotides matching TRBD1. CDR3 size: 15 residues. J gave up 3 bases and V 6 bases, and 6 bases lay outside the gene matches. The germline V gene has CDR1 SNHLY and CDR2 FYNNEI. The CDR3 protein is CASSGQGTDTGELFF. The CDR3 bases are TGTGCCAGCAGCGGACAGGGAACCGACACCGGGGAGCTGTTTTTT.

Points on this clone: The same CDR3 also results from other DNA sequences found in this sample. V gene TRBV5-1 combines with J gene TRBJ2-7; weak D call: TRBD1 (5 bases). Germline CDR1 SGHRS, CDR2 YFSETQ. Trimming took 0 bases from V and 2 from J, leaving 9 bases between them. This CDR3 has 14 residues. CDR3 sequence (DNA): TGCGCCAGCAGCTTGGGGGGCCGACCCTACGAGCAGTACTTC. This translates into CASSLGGRPYEQYF.

About this clone itself: Other DNA sequences within the sample encode an identical CDR3. The chain combines TRBV20-1 with TRBJ2-1, with D tentatively TRBD1 (6 bases). Trimming removed 6 bases from V and 7 bases from J, with 10 bases in between. CDR3 length equals 11 residues. Germline lookup yields CDR1 DFQATT and CDR2 SNEGSKA (reference sequence). Written as DNA, the CDR3 is TGCAGTGCGCCTAGGGGGAATGAGCAGTTCTTC. It specifies CSAPRGNEQFF.

V is TRBV28 and J is TRBJ1-2; D possibly corresponds to TRBD1 (6 bases). CDR1 and CDR2 (germline): MDHEN, SYDVKM. This CDR3 contains 13 residues. Trimming took 7 bases from V and 8 from J, leaving 17 bases between them. Written as DNA, the CDR3 is TGTGCCAGCAAGGGGGAGGGGGGTGGAGGCTACACCTTC. Its protein product is CASKGEGGGGYTF.

This clone is a singleton in its sample. The chain is built from TRBV19 and TRBJ1-1; 7 bases map to TRBD1. The CDR3 spans 14 residues. Trimming at V came to 3 bases and at J to 4 bases, leaving 5 bases not matched to a gene. Germline lookup yields CDR1 LNHDA and CDR2 SQIVND (reference sequence). The CDR3 sequence is CASSIIPGGTEAFF. The CDR3 nucleotides are TGTGCCAGTAGTATCATTCCAGGGGGCACTGAAGCTTTCTTT.

The rearrangement links TRBV10-3 to TRBJ2-7; D is perhaps TRBD2 (6 bases). There are 14 residues in the CDR3. Per the germline V gene, CDR1 is ENHRY and CDR2 is SYGVKD. Trimming shortened V by 5 bases and J by 1 base, and 12 bases separated the two germline ends. CDR3 sequence: CAISWGSGSYEQYF. The DNA for the CDR3 is TGTGCCATCAGTTGGGGTAGCGGTTCCTACGAGCAGTACTTC.

CDR3 in DNA: TGTGCCAGCAGTGATTGGGACAGGGTCAAAAAACTGTTTTTT. Its protein product is CASSDWDRVKKLFF. The rearrangement uses TRBV6-1 and TRBJ1-4, with 9 bases lining up with TRBD1. The CDR3 is 14 amino acids. The trim removed 3 bases at V and 9 bases at J, leaving 5 bases unmatched. Germline V gene lookup returns CDR1 MNHNS and CDR2 SASEGT.

This sequence joins TRBV5-4 and TRBJ2-5; 8 bases are shared with TRBD2. The CDR3 loop spans 16 amino acids. Unmatched junction bases numbered 7, after V lost 0 bases and J lost 3 bases. Germline V gene data show CDR1 as SGHNT and CDR2 as YYREEE (reference sequence). CDR3 sequence: CASSLDGVAGKETQYF. CDR3 coding DNA: TGTGCCAGCAGCTTGGACGGAGTAGCGGGGAAAGAGACCCAGTACTTC.

The V call is TRBV4-1, the J call TRBJ2-5; a weak D match, TRBD2 (5 bases). Deletions cut 3 bases from V and 0 bases from J, with 8 bases between. The CDR3 extends over 14 amino acids. The germline V gene has CDR1 MGHRA and CDR2 YSYEKL. DNA of the CDR3: TGCGCCAGCAGCCAGGACTCAAACCAAGAGACCCAGTACTTC. Translation: CASSQDSNQETQYF.

The chain recombines TRBV15 with TRBJ2-1, with D possibly TRBD1 on 6 matching bases. The ends were cut back, 3 bases at V and 7 bases at J, with 19 bases in the middle. This CDR3 region has 16 residues. In germline, CDR1 is LNHNV, CDR2 YYDKDF (reference sequence). The CDR3 DNA sequence: TGTGCCACCAGCAGGACGGGGCACACAACAGGGAATGAGCAGTTCTTC. Residues: CATSRTGHTTGNEQFF.

V is TRBV7-6 and J is TRBJ2-5, with TRBD2 matching 9 bases. Trimming took 2 bases from V and 5 from J; bases not matched to a gene: 6. This CDR3 comprises 15 residues. The germline V gene has CDR1 SGHVS and CDR2 FNYEAQ. The CDR3 nucleotides read TGTGCCAGCAGCTTAATAGAGCGGGGGGCGGAGACCCAGTACTTC. It yields the protein CASSLIERGAETQYF.

The chain has TRBV7-8 and TRBJ2-7, with TRBD2 identical over 14 bases. The CDR3 is 21 residues long. Looked up from germline, CDR1 is SGHVS and CDR2 is FQNEAQ. V trimming: 5 bases; J trimming: 5 bases; junction bases outside the gene matches: 23. This CDR3 reads CASSPVAIPWTSGRLLHEQYF. The CDR3 region has the DNA TGTGCCAGCAGCCCAGTGGCTATACCCTGGACTAGCGGGAGGCTCCTCCACGAGCAGTACTTC.

The V and J genes are TRBV18 and TRBJ2-7; 11 positions agree with TRBD1. Per the germline V gene, CDR1 is KGHSH and CDR2 is LQKENI. The CDR3 is 15 residues long. V lost 3 bases, J lost 3 bases, and 4 bases stayed unmatched. Here the CDR3 reads CASSPRDRGNYEQYF. The CDR3 coding sequence is TGTGCCAGCTCACCCCGGGACAGGGGGAACTACGAGCAGTACTTC.

The chain has TRBV6-1 and TRBJ2-3, with D possibly TRBD1 on 5 matching bases. The ends were cut back, 8 bases at V and 0 bases at J, with 15 bases in the middle. Per germline, CDR1 MNHNS and CDR2 SASEGT. The CDR3 has 15 amino acids. The CDR3: CASGIGAGSTDTQYF. The CDR3 DNA reads as TGTGCCAGCGGGATTGGCGCAGGGAGCACAGATACGCAGTATTTT.

V gene TRBV6-4 combines with J gene TRBJ2-3, with D tentatively TRBD2 (6 bases). The CDR3 is 16 residues long. Germline values: CDR1 MRHNA, CDR2 SNTAGT. V shed 2 bases and J shed 1 base, with 13 bases lying between them. The CDR3 coding sequence is TGTGCCAGCAGTGACGAGGCGGGGCGACGCACAGATACGCAGTATTTT. The encoded protein is CASSDEAGRRTDTQYF.

J is TRBJ2-2 and V is TRBV29-1; 7 bases map to TRBD2. The CDR3 runs to 13 residues. CDR1 is SQVTM and CDR2 is ANQGSEA in the germline V gene. Germline trimming cut 6 bases from V and 6 bases from J; bases unmatched to any gene: 7. The CDR3 DNA reads TGCAGCGTCGCGGGAGAGTGGGCCGGGGAGCTGTTTTTT. This encodes CSVAGEWAGELFF.

The chain joins TRBV6-1 to TRBJ1-2; D remains unclear. In germline, CDR1 is MNHNS, CDR2 SASEGT. The CDR3 extends over 13 amino acids. Deletions cut 10 bases from V and 4 bases from J, with 16 bases between. The CDR3 DNA reads as TGTGCCACCATTACCGACGGACGCTATGGCTACACCTTC. Translated: CATITDGRYGYTF.

The J gene is TRBJ2-1, the V gene TRBV30; 14 bases are a match to TRBD2. The length of the CDR3 is 17 residues. Trimming cost V 0 bases and J 7 bases; bases outside gene matches: 8. From germline, CDR1 is GTSNPN and CDR2 SVGIG (reference sequence). The CDR3 bases are TGTGCCTGGAGTGTACTTCGGACTAGCGGGGGGTTAAATGAGCAGTTCTTC. Its translation is CAWSVLRTSGGLNEQFF.

J is TRBJ1-4 and V is TRBV28; tentatively, D is TRBD1 (6 bases). The V end lost 2 bases, the J end lost 8 bases, and 18 bases lay between the germline ends. The CDR3 consists of 16 residues. Germline V CDR1 and CDR2: MDHEN, SYDVKM. Written as DNA, the CDR3 is TGTGCCAGCAGTTTAGGGGGGGCAAGGACTGGGGAAAAACTGTTTTTT. This sequence encodes CASSLGGARTGEKLFF.